These 24 T cell receptor beta chains were all obtained from the same sample, sequenced in a study of response to subunit inactivated influenza vaccine. TCRdb ran MiXCR on the RT-PCR reads and lists one entry per CDR3 protein. The data hold 500,000 to 600,000 distinct CDR3 sequences, with 10% to 15% observed a single time. Material: PBMCs from blood, obtained around seven weeks after vaccination. These receptor sequences come from a man aged 45 to 65 who received an inactivated influenza vaccine.

The chain couples TRBV4-2 to TRBJ2-3, with 8 positions matching TRBD2. Germline V gene sequence: CDR1 LGHNA, CDR2 YNFKEQ. V lost 0 bases to trimming and J lost 3 bases; unmatched junction nucleotides: 8. The CDR3 loop spans 17 amino acids. DNA for the CDR3: TGTGCCAGCAGCCAAGATAGGCGGGGGGTTGGGACAGATACGCAGTATTTT. Protein: CASSQDRRGVGTDTQYF.

There are many counts of this clonotype. The chain links TRBV29-1 to TRBJ2-2; no clear D. The germline V and J ends were trimmed by 4 bases and 1 base, with 1 base remaining between them. The CDR3 spans 11 residues. Germline-derived CDR1 and CDR2 are SQVTM and ANQGSEA. The CDR3 region has the DNA TGCAGCGTTGGGAACACCGGGGAGCTGTTTTTT. Residues: CSVGNTGELFF.

This chain links TRBV24-1 with TRBJ2-2; D call uncertain. The V gene's germline CDR1 is KGHDR and CDR2 SFDVKD. The CDR3 extends over 14 amino acids. Trimming cost V 3 bases and J 2 bases, with 6 bases left between them. In nucleotides, the CDR3 is TGTGCCACCAGTGATAGAGGAAACACCGGGGAGCTGTTTTTT. Amino acids: CATSDRGNTGELFF.

This clonotype has only a few counts. This rearrangement joins TRBV25-1 to TRBJ2-2, with TRBD1 identical over 7 bases. J gave up 4 bases and V 2 bases, and 1 base lay outside the gene matches. CDR3 length: 14 residues. Germline CDR1 and CDR2: MGHDK and SYGVNS. The CDR3 here is CASSEGTATGELFF. The DNA for the CDR3 is TGTGCCAGCAGTGAAGGGACAGCCACCGGGGAGCTGTTTTTT.

This clonotype turned up a few times. The genes are TRBV7-9 and TRBJ2-3; D is undetermined. V lost 5 bases and J lost 4, with 7 bases in between. The germline CDR1 and CDR2 sequences are SEHNR and FQNEAQ (reference sequence). The CDR3 runs to 12 residues. CDR3 sequence (DNA): TGTGCCAGCAGCGATACAGCAGATACGCAGTATTTT. This encodes CASSDTADTQYF. The whole variable domain, filled in from reference TRBV7-9 and TRBJ2-3, reads DTGVSQNPRHKITKRGQNVTFRCDPISEHNRLYWYRQTLGQGPEFLTYFQNEAQLEKSRLLSDRFSAERPKGSFSTLEIQRTEQGDSAMYLCASSDTADTQYFGPGTRLTVL.

Many counts were recorded for this clonotype. This chain joins TRBV7-2 and TRBJ2-7; D may be TRBD1 or TRBD2 (5 bases each). The CDR3 contains 14 residues. With 7 bases removed from V and 0 bases from J, the gap between germline ends came to 13 bases. Per the germline V gene, CDR1 is SGHTA and CDR2 is FQGNSA. CDR3 protein: CASKKSGSSYEQYF. The CDR3 coding sequence is TGTGCCAGCAAAAAATCAGGGAGCTCCTACGAGCAGTACTTC.

V gene TRBV6-2 or TRBV6-3 combines with J gene TRBJ2-1; D possibly corresponds to TRBD1 (6 bases). Germline lookup yields CDR1 MNHEY and CDR2 SVGEGT. Trimming removed 6 bases from V and 0 bases from J, with 27 bases in between. The CDR3 has 20 amino acids. Here the CDR3 reads CASSYPGGRGRPFSYNEQFF. CDR3 nucleotide sequence: TGTGCCAGCAGCTACCCCGGTGGCAGGGGACGCCCTTTCTCCTACAATGAGCAGTTCTTC.

The chain has TRBV4-2 and TRBJ2-6, with D unresolved. The V gene lost 0 bases and the J gene lost 0 bases, with 6 bases spanning the gap. CDR3 size: 16 residues. The germline V gene encodes CDR1 LGHNA and CDR2 YNFKEQ. The CDR3 here is CASSQDAASGANVLTF. Here the CDR3 DNA reads TGTGCCAGCAGCCAAGATGCGGCCTCTGGGGCCAACGTCCTGACTTTC.

This clonotype has a handful of counts. The rearrangement uses TRBV6-1 and TRBJ1-6; 9 bases line up with TRBD1. Germline lookup yields CDR1 MNHNS and CDR2 SASEGT. This CDR3 has 15 amino acids. The ends lost 6 bases at V and 9 bases at J; junction bases unmatched: 9. The CDR3 DNA is TGTGCCAGCAGACAGGGGGCGCAGGGAGTTTCACCCCTCCACTTT. It is translated as CASRQGAQGVSPLHF.

This clonotype has just a few counts. The V call is TRBV28, the J call TRBJ2-5; 10 nucleotides agree with TRBD2. Germline CDR1 is MDHEN and CDR2 is SYDVKM. J gave up 5 bases and V 6 bases, and 18 bases lay outside the gene matches. CDR3 length equals 18 residues. The CDR3 sequence is CASSPRLAGIQGRETQYF. The CDR3 coding sequence is TGTGCCAGCAGCCCTAGACTAGCGGGTATCCAAGGGCGGGAGACCCAGTACTTC.

At least ten counts were recorded for this clonotype. The chain is built from TRBV5-1 and TRBJ2-7, with TRBD2 identical over 7 bases. With V trimmed by 4 bases and J by 6 bases, 10 bases remained unmatched. The germline CDR1 and CDR2 sequences are SGHRS and YFSETQ. This CDR3 is 14 amino acids long. CDR3 residues: CASSLGGGAAEQYF. Here the CDR3 DNA reads TGCGCCAGCAGCCTGGGGGGAGGGGCTGCCGAGCAGTACTTC.

The chain couples TRBV5-1 to TRBJ2-3; D unresolved. The length of the CDR3 is 14 residues. From germline, CDR1 is SGHRS and CDR2 YFSETQ. V lost 3 bases and J lost 2, with 10 bases in between. This CDR3 is CASSSRMITDTQYF. In nucleotides, the CDR3 is TGCGCCAGCAGCTCCAGGATGATCACAGATACGCAGTATTTT.

CDR3 DNA sequence: TGTGCCAGCAGCGCCTCGGGACAGATCTACGAGCAGTACTTC. Translating it yields CASSASGQIYEQYF. V usage is TRBV7-9 and J usage is TRBJ2-7; 7 positions match TRBD1. The CDR3 consists of 14 residues. After removal of 5 bases from V and 3 bases from J, the junction contained 7 bases not matched to a gene. Germline V gives CDR1 SEHNR, CDR2 FQNEAQ (reference sequence).

This chain joins TRBV25-1 and TRBJ2-5; the D gene is possibly TRBD1 (6 bases). Germline V gives CDR1 MGHDK, CDR2 SYGVNS. V was pared by 4 bases and J by 1 base, with 16 bases between. CDR3 length: 16 residues. This CDR3 is CASSGGNRATQETQYF. In nucleotides, the CDR3 is TGTGCCAGCAGTGGAGGAAACAGGGCCACCCAAGAGACCCAGTACTTC.

The chain is built from TRBV12-3 or TRBV12-4 and TRBJ2-5, with D perhaps assigned TRBD1 or TRBD2 (5 bases each). This CDR3 has 15 amino acids. The V gene lost 1 base and the J gene lost 5 bases, with 14 bases spanning the gap. The CDR3 region has the DNA TGTGCCAGCAGTTTAGACGTTGGGGGTAGGGAGACCCAGTACTTC. Protein sequence: CASSLDVGGRETQYF.

This clonotype came up many times. The chain carries TRBV29-1 and TRBJ2-5, with a weak D call TRBD2 (6 bases). Trimming cost V 7 bases and J 1 base, with 10 bases left between them. Germline V gene sequence: CDR1 SQVTM, CDR2 ANQGSEA. The CDR3 is 12 amino acids. The CDR3 DNA reads as TGCAGCGCACTAGCCCCCCAAGAGACCCAGTACTTC. Encoded protein: CSALAPQETQYF.

Ten or more counts support this clonotype. The CDR3 loop reads CASSYSGGAQETQYF. CDR3 DNA sequence: TGTGCCAGCAGCTATAGCGGGGGAGCACAAGAGACCCAGTACTTC. The chain joins TRBV11-2 to TRBJ2-5; 9 bases align to TRBD2. V shed 4 bases, J shed 2 bases, and the junction held 5 bases outside the gene matches. This CDR3 contains 15 residues. Germline CDR1 is SGHAT and CDR2 is FQNNGV.

Ten or more counts support this clonotype. The CDR3 DNA sequence: TGTGCCAGCAGTTCCAGGGGTAGCACAGATACGCAGTATTTT. It is translated as CASSSRGSTDTQYF. The chain couples TRBV6-5 to TRBJ2-3; tentative D call: TRBD1 (6 bases). The V gene's germline CDR1 is MNHEY and CDR2 SVGAGI. V was clipped by 4 bases and J by 0 bases, with 8 bases between them. The CDR3 spans 14 residues.

This clonotype was seen ten or more times. The chain links TRBV13 to TRBJ1-1; a possible D gene is TRBD1 (6 bases). V lost 8 bases and J 5 bases, leaving 21 bases between the germline ends. The CDR3 is made up of 15 amino acids. Germline V lookup: CDR1 PRHDT, CDR2 FYEKMQ (reference sequence). The CDR3 DNA reads TGTGCCAGCCGCATATGGGGGCAAGGGCGGACTGAAGCTTTCTTT. It yields the protein CASRIWGQGRTEAFF.

This clonotype has a handful of counts. The chain combines TRBV11-2 with TRBJ2-7; D gene unclear. The CDR3 has 15 amino acids. The ends were cut back, 0 bases at V and 1 base at J, with 10 bases in the middle. Germline loops: CDR1 SGHAT, CDR2 FQNNGV. CDR3 residues: CASSLEVDGSYEQYF. The CDR3 DNA is TGTGCCAGCAGCTTAGAGGTGGACGGTTCCTACGAGCAGTACTTC.

V usage is TRBV29-1 and J usage is TRBJ2-1; D is perhaps TRBD1 (6 bases). Trimming shortened V by 4 bases and J by 7 bases, and 17 bases separated the two germline ends. This CDR3 spans 14 amino acids. Germline V gene data show CDR1 as SQVTM and CDR2 as ANQGSEA. The CDR3 reads CSVVAPGHLNEQFF. The CDR3 DNA is TGCAGCGTTGTAGCCCCGGGACATCTAAATGAGCAGTTCTTC.

This clonotype was seen a few times. This chain joins TRBV5-1 and TRBJ2-3, with D perhaps matching TRBD1 or TRBD2 (6 bases each). Germline V gene lookup returns CDR1 SGHRS and CDR2 YFSETQ. The germline V and J ends were trimmed by 4 bases and 0 bases, with 18 bases remaining between them. There are 17 residues in the CDR3. For the CDR3, the DNA is TGCGCCAGCAGCGGATTTCTGAGGGGGGATAGCACAGATACGCAGTATTTT. This translates into CASSGFLRGDSTDTQYF.

The CDR3 sequence is CASSSTGESQPQHF. In DNA, the CDR3 is TGTGCCAGCAGCTCGACAGGGGAAAGTCAGCCCCAGCATTTT. The chain carries TRBV5-6 and TRBJ1-5; 8 bases are a match to TRBD1. Germline-derived CDR1 and CDR2 are SGHDT and YYEEEE. V dropped 3 bases and J dropped 6; count of bases not matched to a gene: 5. This CDR3 region has 14 residues. Supplemented by reference TRBV5-6 and TRBJ1-5, the full variable domain reads DAGVTQSPTHLIKTRGQQVTLRCSPKSGHDTVSWYQQALGQGPQFIFQYYEEEERQRGNFPDRFSGHQFPNYSSELNVNALLLGDSALYLCASSSTGESQPQHFGDGTRLSIL.

This chain connects TRBV11-2 to TRBJ2-7; no clear D gene. The CDR3 runs 15 residues. V was trimmed by 0 bases and J by 0 bases, leaving 9 bases between them. Germline assignment: CDR1 SGHAT and CDR2 FQNNGV. In nucleotides, the CDR3 is TGTGCCAGCAGCTTAGAGAACCACAACTCCTACGAGCAGTACTTC. Protein: CASSLENHNSYEQYF.